Following are 18 T cell receptor beta chains from one sample sequenced in a study of shared T cell receptors in the human thymus. The table came from immunoSEQ multiplex PCR; TCRdb's copy has only in-frame clones and leaves some out. The table lists about 660,000 clones, 70% to 90% of them singletons, with under 0.01% in the top ten. These data were also reused for a study on human thymus T cells.

Sequencing was carried out using thymocytes. The receptors here all came from a boy under two years old with a congenital heart defect.

The V gene is TRBV27, the J gene TRBJ2-3, with 7 bases identical to TRBD1. J was trimmed by 5 bases and V by 5 bases; bases with no gene match: 7. The germline gives CDR1 MNHEY, CDR2 SMNVEV (reference sequence). This CDR3 contains 14 residues. DNA of the CDR3: TGTGCCAGCAGTCCAGACAGGGCCGGAGATACGCAGTATTTT. This translates into CASSPDRAGDTQYF.

The chain joins TRBV27 to TRBJ1-2; 8 bases line up with TRBD1. Germline trimming cut 7 bases from V and 0 bases from J; bases unmatched to any gene: 7. Germline V gene lookup returns CDR1 MNHEY and CDR2 SMNVEV (reference sequence). The CDR3 covers 15 residues. The CDR3 bases are TGTGCCAGCAATTCACAGGGGGATCCTAACTATGGCTACACCTTC. It codes for CASNSQGDPNYGYTF.

The chain is built from TRBV19 and TRBJ2-1; no reliable D call. Germline CDR1 is LNHDA and CDR2 is SQIVND (reference sequence). This CDR3 has 13 residues. V was shortened by 2 bases and J by 8 bases, with 10 bases between the two germline ends. CDR3 sequence reads: CASSIIELDEQFF. The CDR3 DNA reads as TGTGCCAGTAGTATAATAGAGTTAGATGAGCAGTTCTTC.

The chain joins TRBV15 to TRBJ1-1; 10 positions agree with TRBD1. Germline CDR1 LNHNV, CDR2 YYDKDF (reference sequence). CDR3 size: 17 residues. After removal of 4 bases from V and 3 bases from J, the junction contained 11 bases not matched to a gene. CDR3 in DNA: TGTGCCACCAGCAAAATAACGGTCGGACAGGGGGACACTGAAGCTTTCTTT. Residues: CATSKITVGQGDTEAFF.

DNA of the CDR3: TGTGCCAGCAGTCCCCAACAGGGGATTATCATGGAGACCCAGTACTTC. Protein: CASSPQQGIIMETQYF. The chain is built from TRBV7-6 and TRBJ2-5; TRBD1 agrees at 7 bases. Germline-derived CDR1 and CDR2 are SGHVS and FNYEAQ. This CDR3 contains 16 residues. V lost 6 bases to trimming and J lost 5 bases; unmatched junction nucleotides: 15.

This clone was seen a handful of times. The rearrangement joins TRBV28 to TRBJ2-7; 7 nucleotides align to TRBD1. J lost 5 bases, V lost 6 bases, and 7 bases had no gene match. This CDR3 has 13 amino acids. Germline assignment: CDR1 MDHEN and CDR2 SYDVKM. The CDR3 DNA reads TGTGCCAGCAGACCCTGGGACAGCCACGAGCAGTACTTC. Amino acids: CASRPWDSHEQYF.

The rearrangement joins TRBV28 to TRBJ1-2, with TRBD1 matching 7 bases. CDR3 length: 13 amino acids. The V segment lost 3 bases and the J segment 8 bases; nucleotides outside the gene matches: 6. Germline CDR1 reads MDHEN; CDR2 reads SYDVKM. In DNA, the CDR3 is TGTGCCAGCAGTTTCCATACAGGGGAAGGCTACACCTTC. Protein sequence: CASSFHTGEGYTF.

This sequence joins TRBV28 and TRBJ2-7, with a weak D call TRBD2 (5 bases). Germline V gene sequence: CDR1 MDHEN, CDR2 SYDVKM. V lost 5 bases, J lost 2 bases, and 16 bases lay in between. The CDR3 spans 15 residues. The CDR3 bases are TGTGCCAGCAGTCCCGACGGAGGATATACCTACGAGCAGTACTTC. Translating gives CASSPDGGYTYEQYF. Drawing the rest from reference TRBV28 and TRBJ2-7, the complete variable domain is DVKVTQSSRYLVKRTGEKVFLECVQDMDHENMFWYRQDPGLGLRLIYFSYDVKMKEKGDIPEGYSVSREKKERFSLILESASTNQTSMYLCASSPDGGYTYEQYFGPGTRLTVT.

The chain is built from TRBV28 and TRBJ1-4; D is uncertain. The germline V and J ends were trimmed by 3 bases and 5 bases, with 10 bases remaining between them. The CDR3 is 14 residues long. Germline V lookup: CDR1 MDHEN, CDR2 SYDVKM. CDR3 nucleotides: TGTGCCAGCAGTTTGGGCTCAGAAAATGAAAAACTGTTTTTT. Translation gives CASSLGSENEKLFF.

This chain joins TRBV19 and TRBJ2-7; 9 positions match TRBD1. CDR3 length: 16 amino acids. CDR1 and CDR2 (germline): LNHDA, SQIVND (reference sequence). The ends lost 0 bases at V and 5 bases at J; junction bases unmatched: 8. The CDR3 sequence is CASSIDFGTGSHEQYF. The CDR3 DNA is TGTGCCAGTAGTATAGATTTCGGGACAGGGTCCCACGAGCAGTACTTC. Complete variable domain (other parts from reference TRBV19 and TRBJ2-7): DGGITQSPKYLFRKEGQNVTLSCEQNLNHDAMYWYRQDPGQGLRLIYYSQIVNDFQKGDIAEGYSVSREKKESFPLTVTSAQKNPTAFYLCASSIDFGTGSHEQYFGPGTRLTVT.

V usage is TRBV27 and J usage is TRBJ1-1, with TRBD1 identical over 7 bases. The CDR3 consists of 13 residues. The germline CDR1 and CDR2 sequences are MNHEY and SMNVEV (reference sequence). Trimming took 2 bases from V and 8 from J; bases not matched to a gene: 5. The CDR3 loop is CASSLEGGGEAFF. The CDR3 coding sequence is TGTGCCAGCAGTTTAGAAGGGGGCGGCGAAGCTTTCTTT.

This clone was seen a few times. This specimen includes other DNA sequences encoding the same CDR3. The chain combines TRBV4-3 with TRBJ1-3; a possible D gene is TRBD1 (6 bases). Germline V CDR1 and CDR2: LGHNA, YSLEER. Trimming left V 0 bases short and J 3 bases short, with 12 bases between. The CDR3 loop spans 16 amino acids. This CDR3 is CASSQDWGLGGNTIYF. The CDR3 DNA is TGCGCCAGCAGCCAAGATTGGGGGCTCGGTGGAAACACCATATATTTT.

This chain joins TRBV6-7 and TRBJ1-5, with 10 bases aligning to TRBD1. TRBV6-7 is an ORF for which the function is uncertain. V lost 6 bases to trimming and J lost 2 bases; unmatched junction nucleotides: 4. The CDR3 loop spans 15 amino acids. For the CDR3, the DNA is TGTGCCAGCAGACGCGGACAGGGGGGCAATCAGCCCCAGCATTTT. Its translation: CASRRGQGGNQPQHF.

Here the CDR3 DNA reads TGCGCCAGCAGTCTAGCGGGATCGGGGGAGCAGTACTTC. It encodes CASSLAGSGEQYF. The chain links TRBV10-1 to TRBJ2-7, with TRBD2 identical over 9 bases. CDR3 length equals 13 residues. V lost 5 bases, J lost 7 bases, and 6 bases stayed unmatched. The germline V gene encodes CDR1 WNHNN and CDR2 SYGVQD (reference sequence).

V and J are TRBV25-1 and TRBJ2-6, with D perhaps matching TRBD2 (7 bases). CDR1 is MGHDK and CDR2 is SYGVNS in the germline V gene. V shed 7 bases and J shed 4 bases, with 23 bases lying between them. The CDR3 sequence is 18 residues long. CDR3 DNA sequence: TGTGCCAGCACTGCAGGTGGGGGGGGCGCTGACGGGGCCAACGTCCTGACTTTC. Translated, it gives CASTAGGGGADGANVLTF.

The chain uses TRBV5-8 and TRBJ1-5; D call uncertain. Germline CDR1 is SGHTS and CDR2 is YDEGEE. This CDR3 is 18 amino acids long. Trimming left V 4 bases short and J 0 bases short, with 20 bases between. In DNA, the CDR3 is TGTGCCAGCAGCCCCTACCTGGTAGAGTCTTATAGCAATCAGCCCCAGCATTTT. Its translation is CASSPYLVESYSNQPQHF.

This clone was seen a single time. This chain joins TRBV9 and TRBJ1-1; 12 bases are a match to TRBD1. The CDR3 has 19 amino acids. The germline gives CDR1 SGDLS, CDR2 YYNGEE. The ends lost 2 bases at V and 1 base at J; junction bases unmatched: 12. CDR3 amino acids: CASSVGTGGSSSQNTEAFF. CDR3 sequence (DNA): TGTGCCAGCAGCGTGGGGACAGGGGGCTCTTCGTCCCAGAACACTGAAGCTTTCTTT.

The CDR3: CASSQRENETQYF. The CDR3 region has the DNA TGTGCCAGTAGTCAGCGGGAAAACGAGACCCAGTACTTC. This chain joins TRBV19 and TRBJ2-5; 7 nucleotides align to TRBD2. This CDR3 comprises 13 residues. With V trimmed by 5 bases and J by 5 bases, 5 bases remained unmatched. The germline V gene encodes CDR1 LNHDA and CDR2 SQIVND (reference sequence).